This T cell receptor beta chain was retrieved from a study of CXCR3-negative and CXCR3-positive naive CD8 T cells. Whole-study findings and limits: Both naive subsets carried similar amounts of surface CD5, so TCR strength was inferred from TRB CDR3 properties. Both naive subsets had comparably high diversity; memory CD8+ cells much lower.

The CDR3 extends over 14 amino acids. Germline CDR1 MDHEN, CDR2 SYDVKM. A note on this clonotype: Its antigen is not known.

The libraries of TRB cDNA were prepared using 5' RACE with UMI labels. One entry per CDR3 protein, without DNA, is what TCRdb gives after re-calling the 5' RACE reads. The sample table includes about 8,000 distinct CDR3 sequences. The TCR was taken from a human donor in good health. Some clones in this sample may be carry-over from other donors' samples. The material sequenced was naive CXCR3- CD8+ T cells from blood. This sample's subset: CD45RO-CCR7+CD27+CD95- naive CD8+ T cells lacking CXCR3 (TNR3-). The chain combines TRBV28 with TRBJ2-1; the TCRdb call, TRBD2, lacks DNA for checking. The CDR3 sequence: CASSLGLKYNEQFF.